This T cell receptor beta chain was captured in a study of spatial heterogeneity in lung cancer. Study-wide results and caveats: Counts that tracked tumor mutation counts were those of expanded intratumoral alpha and beta TCRs.

TCRdb analysed the 5' RACE reads with MiXCR anew, one entry per CDR3 protein. The sample has some 20,000 distinct CDR3 sequences, 7% to 8% seen once; the top ten hold more than 20%. This clonotype was seen repeatedly, ten times or more. Its specificity is unknown. Described time point: sample taken at primary tumor resection. There were 65 or so donors, all of them untreated patients with early-stage non-small cell lung cancer. In each case, whole RNA from tumor, nontumor lung or frozen PBMC was sequenced unsorted. The CDR3 sequence is 18 residues long. V was clipped by 2 bases and J by 6 bases; unmatched bases: 9. Germline values: CDR1 MGHRA, CDR2 YSYEKL.

The sample consisted of lung tumor tissue, taken at surgery. V and J are TRBV4-1 and TRBJ1-6; 11 nucleotides match TRBD1. This receptor was taken from a female donor with early-stage non-small cell lung cancer. CDR3 in DNA: TGCGCCAGCAGCCAACGGGACAGGGGGGAGCCTTTTAATTCACCCCTCCACTTT. Translating gives CASSQRDRGEPFNSPLHF.